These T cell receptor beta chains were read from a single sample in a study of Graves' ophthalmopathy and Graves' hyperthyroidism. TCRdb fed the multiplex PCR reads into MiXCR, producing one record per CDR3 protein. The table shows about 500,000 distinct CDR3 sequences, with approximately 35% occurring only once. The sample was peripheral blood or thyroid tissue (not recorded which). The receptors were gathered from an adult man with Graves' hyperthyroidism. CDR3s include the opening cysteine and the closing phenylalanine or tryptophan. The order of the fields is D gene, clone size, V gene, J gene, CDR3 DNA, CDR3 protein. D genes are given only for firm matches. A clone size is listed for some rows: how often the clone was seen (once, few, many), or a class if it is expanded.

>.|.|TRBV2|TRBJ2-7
TGTGCCAGCAGCGGGACTTCCTACGAGCGGTACTTC
CASSGTSYERYF
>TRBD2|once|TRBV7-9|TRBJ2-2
TGTGCCAGCAGTTGGACTAGCGGGGGCCAGGGTACCGGGGAGCTGTTTTTT
CASSWTSGGQGTGELFF
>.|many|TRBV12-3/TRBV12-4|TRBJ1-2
TGTGCCAGCAGTTCAGGAACAGGGTTGGGCTACACCTTC
CASSSGTGLGYTF
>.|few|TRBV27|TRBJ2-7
TGTGCCAGCAGTTTACGAGGAACCCACGAGCAGTACTTC
CASSLRGTHEQYF
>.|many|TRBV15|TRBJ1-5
TGTGCCACCAGCAGAGATCTTAGGGTGAATCAGCCCCAGCATTTT
CATSRDLRVNQPQHF
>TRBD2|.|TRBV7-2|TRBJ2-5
TGTGCCAGCAGCCGGGGAGCGGGGGGCCTGAGAGAGACCCAGTACTTC
CASSRGAGGLRETQYF
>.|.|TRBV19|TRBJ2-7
TGTGCCAGTAGCGCCGACGAGGTGGGTGGCTACGAGCAGTACTTC
CASSADEVGGYEQYF
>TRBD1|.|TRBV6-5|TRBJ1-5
TGTGCCAGCAGCGATAGACAGGGGGCGAATCAGCCCCAGCATTTT
CASSDRQGANQPQHF
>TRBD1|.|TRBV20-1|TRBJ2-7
TGCAGTGCTAGCTCCGGGACAGGGCATGCCGAGCAGTACTTC
CSASSGTGHAEQYF
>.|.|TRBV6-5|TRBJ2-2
TGTGCCAGCAGTTACATCCCCAGATCTCACGCTGACCCCGGGGAGCTGTTTTTT
CASSYIPRSHADPGELFF
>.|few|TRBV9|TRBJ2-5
TGTGCCAGCAGCGTAGCGGTGGGAGAGACCCAGTACTTC
CASSVAVGETQYF
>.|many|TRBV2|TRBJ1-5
TGTGCCAGACAGGGTGGGGGCAATCAGCCCCAGCATTTT
CARQGGGNQPQHF
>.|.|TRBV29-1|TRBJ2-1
TGCAGCGTTTCCTACAATGAGCAGTTCTTC
CSVSYNEQFF
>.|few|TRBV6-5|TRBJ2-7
TGTGCCAGCAGTGAATACCCATCCCCCTACGAGCAGTACTTC
CASSEYPSPYEQYF
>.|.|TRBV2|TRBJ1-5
TGTGCCAGCAGTGGTGAAACTAGCGGGGGAGGCAATCAGCCCCAGCATTTT
CASSGETSGGGNQPQHF
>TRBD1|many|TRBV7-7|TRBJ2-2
TGTGCTAGCCTACAGGGGGCCGGGGAGCTGTTTTTT
CASLQGAGELFF
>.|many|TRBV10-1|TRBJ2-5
TGCGCCAGCAATGATGGACGAGGGGAGACCCAGTACTTC
CASNDGRGETQYF
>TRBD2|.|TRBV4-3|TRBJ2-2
TGCGCCAGCAGCCAAGCTAGCGGGAGGCTGGACACCGGGGAGCTGTTTTTT
CASSQASGRLDTGELFF
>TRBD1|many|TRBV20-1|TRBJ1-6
TGCAGTGCTACAGGGGGCGCGGGTTCACCCCTCCACTTT
CSATGGAGSPLHF
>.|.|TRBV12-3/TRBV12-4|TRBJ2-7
TGTGCCAGCAGCCCGCGGCCCACCTACGAGCAGTACTTC
CASSPRPTYEQYF
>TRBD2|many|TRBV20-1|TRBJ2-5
TGCAGTGCTGGTAGCGGGAGGCAAGGACGAGAGTACTTC
CSAGSGRQGREYF
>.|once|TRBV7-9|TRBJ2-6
TGTGCCAGCAGCCAATCAGGGGCTCCTGGGGCCAACGTCCTGACTTTC
CASSQSGAPGANVLTF
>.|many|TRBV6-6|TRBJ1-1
TGTGCCAGCATGTCGAACACTGAAGCTTTCTTT
CASMSNTEAFF
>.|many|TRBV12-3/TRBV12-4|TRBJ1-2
TGTGCCAGCAGTTTTTCCACAGGGAATGGCTACACCTTC
CASSFSTGNGYTF
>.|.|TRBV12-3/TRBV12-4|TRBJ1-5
TGTACCAGCACCAGGGAAGGGCCCCAGCATTTT
CTSTREGPQHF
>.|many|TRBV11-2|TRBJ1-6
TGTGCCAGCAGCTCCAGAGATAATTCACCCCTCCACTTT
CASSSRDNSPLHF
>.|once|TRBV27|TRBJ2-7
TGTGCCAGCAGTTTTTACGGCGAGCAGCACTTC
CASSFYGEQHF
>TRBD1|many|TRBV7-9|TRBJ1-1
TGTGCCAGCAGCGCCCGGGACAGGGGGGAAGGGGCTTTCTTT
CASSARDRGEGAFF
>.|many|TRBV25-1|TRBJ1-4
TGTGCCAGCAGTGAAGGGATAAAACTGTTTTTT
CASSEGIKLFF
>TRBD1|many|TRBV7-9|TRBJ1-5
TGTGCCAGCAGCTCAGGACCCCCGGGACAGGGGTGGAAGTCCCAGCATTTT
CASSSGPPGQGWKSQHF
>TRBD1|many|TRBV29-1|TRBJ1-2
TGCAGCGTCGACAGGGGAACGCATTATGGCTACACCTTC
CSVDRGTHYGYTF
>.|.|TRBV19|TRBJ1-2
TGTGCCAGTAGACCACCGGGACTAGCGGGAGACAATGGCTACACCTTC
CASRPPGLAGDNGYTF
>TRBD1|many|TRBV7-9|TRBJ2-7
TGTGCCAGCAGCAGCTCGGGACAGAGCTCCTACGAGCAGTACTTC
CASSSSGQSSYEQYF
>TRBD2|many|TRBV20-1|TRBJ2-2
TGCAGTGCTAGAGCTTTGGTAGCGGGACTCGGGGAGCTGTTTTTT
CSARALVAGLGELFF
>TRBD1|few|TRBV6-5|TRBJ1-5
TGTGCCAGCAGTCGGACAGGGGATACGTATCAGCCCCAGCATTTT
CASSRTGDTYQPQHF
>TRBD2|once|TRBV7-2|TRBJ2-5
TGTGCCAGCAGCTTAGACACCGGGGGGTACGAGACCCAGTACTTC
CASSLDTGGYETQYF
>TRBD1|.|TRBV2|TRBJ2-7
TGTGCCAGCATAGGCTCCCGGGGACAGCCCGAGCAGTACTTC
CASIGSRGQPEQYF
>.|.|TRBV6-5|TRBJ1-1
TGTGCCAGCAGCCTACACCCCCTTGACAGAAACACTGAAGCTTTCTTT
CASSLHPLDRNTEAFF
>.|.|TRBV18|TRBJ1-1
TGTGCCAGCTCACCCCTCCTCCACGGGGGATTTAGTGAAGCTTTCTTT
CASSPLLHGGFSEAFF
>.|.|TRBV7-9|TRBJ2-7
TGTGCCAGCAGTTCCATTCACGGCTCCTACGAGCAGTACTTC
CASSSIHGSYEQYF